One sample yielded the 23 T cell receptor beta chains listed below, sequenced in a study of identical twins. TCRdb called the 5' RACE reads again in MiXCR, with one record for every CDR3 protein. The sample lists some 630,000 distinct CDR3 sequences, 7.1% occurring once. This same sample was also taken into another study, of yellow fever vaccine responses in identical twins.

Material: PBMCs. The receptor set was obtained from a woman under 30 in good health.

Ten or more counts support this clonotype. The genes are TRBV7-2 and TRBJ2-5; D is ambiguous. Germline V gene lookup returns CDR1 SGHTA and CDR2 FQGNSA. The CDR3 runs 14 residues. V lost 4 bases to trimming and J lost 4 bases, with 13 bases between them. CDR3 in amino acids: CASSSLGSRETQYF. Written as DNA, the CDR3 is TGTGCCAGCAGCTCCTTAGGTTCGAGAGAGACCCAGTACTTC.

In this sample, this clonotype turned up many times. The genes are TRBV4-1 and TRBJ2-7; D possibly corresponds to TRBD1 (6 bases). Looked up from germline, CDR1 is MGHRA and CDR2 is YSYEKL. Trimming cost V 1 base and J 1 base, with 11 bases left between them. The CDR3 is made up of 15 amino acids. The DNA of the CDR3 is TGCGCCAGCAGCCAAGGTTCCAGGGGATCCTACGAGCAGTACTTC. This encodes CASSQGSRGSYEQYF.

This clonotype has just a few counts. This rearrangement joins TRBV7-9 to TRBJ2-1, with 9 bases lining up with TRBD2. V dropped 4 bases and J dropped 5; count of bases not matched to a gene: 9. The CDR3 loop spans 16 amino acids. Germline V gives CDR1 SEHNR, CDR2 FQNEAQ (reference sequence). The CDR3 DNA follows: TGTGCCAGCAGCTCACCAGCGGGAGGCATCAACAATGAGCAGTTCTTC. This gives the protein CASSSPAGGINNEQFF. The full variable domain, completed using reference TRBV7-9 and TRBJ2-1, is DTGVSQNPRHKITKRGQNVTFRCDPISEHNRLYWYRQTLGQGPEFLTYFQNEAQLEKSRLLSDRFSAERPKGSFSTLEIQRTEQGDSAMYLCASSSPAGGINNEQFFGPGTRLTVL.

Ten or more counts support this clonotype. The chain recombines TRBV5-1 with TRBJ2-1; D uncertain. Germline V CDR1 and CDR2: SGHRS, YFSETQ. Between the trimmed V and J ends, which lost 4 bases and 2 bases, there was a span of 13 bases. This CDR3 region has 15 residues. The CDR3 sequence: CASSPETPAYNEQFF. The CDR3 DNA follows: TGCGCCAGCAGCCCGGAAACTCCGGCCTACAATGAGCAGTTCTTC.

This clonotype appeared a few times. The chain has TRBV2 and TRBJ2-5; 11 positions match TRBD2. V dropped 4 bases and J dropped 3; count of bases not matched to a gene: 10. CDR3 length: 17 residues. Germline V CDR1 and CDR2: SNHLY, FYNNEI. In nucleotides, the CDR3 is TGTGCCAGCAGTGGAGGTGATAGCGGGGGGGCCGAAGAGACCCAGTACTTC. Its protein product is CASSGGDSGGAEETQYF. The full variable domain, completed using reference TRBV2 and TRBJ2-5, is EPEVTQTPSHQVTQMGQEVILRCVPISNHLYFYWYRQILGQKVEFLVSFYNNEISEKSEIFDDQFSVERPDGSNFTLKIRSTKLEDSAMYFCASSGGDSGGAEETQYFGPGTRLLVL.

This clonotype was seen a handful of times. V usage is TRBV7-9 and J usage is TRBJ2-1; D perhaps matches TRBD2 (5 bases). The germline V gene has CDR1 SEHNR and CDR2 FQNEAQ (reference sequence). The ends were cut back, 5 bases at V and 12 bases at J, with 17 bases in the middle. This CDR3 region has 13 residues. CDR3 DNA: TGTGCCAGCAGCAACCCGGGTAGCGAGGCGCAGTTCTTC. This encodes CASSNPGSEAQFF. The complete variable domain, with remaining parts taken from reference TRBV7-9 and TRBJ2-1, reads DTGVSQNPRHKITKRGQNVTFRCDPISEHNRLYWYRQTLGQGPEFLTYFQNEAQLEKSRLLSDRFSAERPKGSFSTLEIQRTEQGDSAMYLCASSNPGSEAQFFGPGTRLTVL.

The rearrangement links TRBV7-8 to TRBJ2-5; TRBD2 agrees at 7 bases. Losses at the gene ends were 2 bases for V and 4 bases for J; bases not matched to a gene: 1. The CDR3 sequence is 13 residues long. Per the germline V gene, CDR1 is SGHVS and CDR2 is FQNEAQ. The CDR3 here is CASSLWEGETQYF. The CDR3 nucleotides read TGTGCCAGCAGCTTATGGGAGGGAGAGACCCAGTACTTC.

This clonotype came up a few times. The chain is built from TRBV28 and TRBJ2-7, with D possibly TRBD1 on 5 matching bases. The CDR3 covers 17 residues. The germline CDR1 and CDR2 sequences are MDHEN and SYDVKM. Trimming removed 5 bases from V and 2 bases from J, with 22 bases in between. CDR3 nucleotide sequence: TGTGCCAGCAGTCCCTCACCGAACAGGCGTACTACCTACGAGCAGTACTTC. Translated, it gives CASSPSPNRRTTYEQYF. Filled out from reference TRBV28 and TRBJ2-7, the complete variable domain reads DVKVTQSSRYLVKRTGEKVFLECVQDMDHENMFWYRQDPGLGLRLIYFSYDVKMKEKGDIPEGYSVSREKKERFSLILESASTNQTSMYLCASSPSPNRRTTYEQYFGPGTRLTVT.

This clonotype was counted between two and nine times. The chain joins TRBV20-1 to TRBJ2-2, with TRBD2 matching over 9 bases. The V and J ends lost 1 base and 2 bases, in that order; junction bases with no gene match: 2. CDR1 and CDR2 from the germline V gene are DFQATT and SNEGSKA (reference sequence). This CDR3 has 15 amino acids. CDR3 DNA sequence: TGCAGTGCTAGAGGGGGACTAGCCAACACCGGGGAGCTGTTTTTT. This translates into CSARGGLANTGELFF.

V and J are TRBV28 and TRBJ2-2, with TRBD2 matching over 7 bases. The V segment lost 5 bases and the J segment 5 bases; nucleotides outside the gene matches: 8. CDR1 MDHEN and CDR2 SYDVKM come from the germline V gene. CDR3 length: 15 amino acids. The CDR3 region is CASSQTSAWTGELFF. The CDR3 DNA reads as TGTGCCAGCAGTCAAACTAGCGCTTGGACCGGGGAGCTGTTTTTT. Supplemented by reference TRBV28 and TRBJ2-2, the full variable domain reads DVKVTQSSRYLVKRTGEKVFLECVQDMDHENMFWYRQDPGLGLRLIYFSYDVKMKEKGDIPEGYSVSREKKERFSLILESASTNQTSMYLCASSQTSAWTGELFFGEGSRLTVL.

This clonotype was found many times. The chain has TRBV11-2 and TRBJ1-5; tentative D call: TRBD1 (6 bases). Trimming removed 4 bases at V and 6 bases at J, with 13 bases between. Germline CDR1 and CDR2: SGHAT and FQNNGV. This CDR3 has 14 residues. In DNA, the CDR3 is TGTGCCAGCAGCTCACAGGGTTTTGCTCAGCCCCAGCATTTT. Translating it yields CASSSQGFAQPQHF.

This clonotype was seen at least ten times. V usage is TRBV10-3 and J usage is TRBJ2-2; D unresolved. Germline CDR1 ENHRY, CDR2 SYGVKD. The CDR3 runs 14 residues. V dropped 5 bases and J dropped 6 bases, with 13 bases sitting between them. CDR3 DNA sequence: TGTGCCATCAGTCCCTTCGTGGGCCCCGGGGAGCTGTTTTTT. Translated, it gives CAISPFVGPGELFF.

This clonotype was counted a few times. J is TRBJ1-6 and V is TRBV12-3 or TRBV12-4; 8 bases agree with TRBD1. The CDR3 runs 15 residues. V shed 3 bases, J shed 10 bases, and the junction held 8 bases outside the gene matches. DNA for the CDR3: TGTGCCAGCAGTTTGGGGACAGGCGGGGGATCACCCCTCCACTTT. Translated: CASSLGTGGGSPLHF.

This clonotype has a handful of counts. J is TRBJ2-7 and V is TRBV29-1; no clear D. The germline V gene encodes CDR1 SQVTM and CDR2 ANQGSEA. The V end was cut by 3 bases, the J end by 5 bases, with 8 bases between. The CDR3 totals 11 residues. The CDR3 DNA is TGCAGCGTTGATCCGGGCCACGAGCAGTACTTC. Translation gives CSVDPGHEQYF.

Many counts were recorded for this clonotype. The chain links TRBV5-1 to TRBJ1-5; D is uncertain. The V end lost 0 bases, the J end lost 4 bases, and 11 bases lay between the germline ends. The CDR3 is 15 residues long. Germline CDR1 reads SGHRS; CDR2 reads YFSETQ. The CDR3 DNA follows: TGCGCCAGCAGCTTGGAAGGGCTAGGGAATCAGCCCCAGCATTTT. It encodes CASSLEGLGNQPQHF.

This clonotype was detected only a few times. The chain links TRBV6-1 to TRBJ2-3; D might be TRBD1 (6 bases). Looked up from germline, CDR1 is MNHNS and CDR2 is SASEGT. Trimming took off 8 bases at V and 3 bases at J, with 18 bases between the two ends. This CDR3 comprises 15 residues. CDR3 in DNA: TGTGCCAGCGGATTAATTACAGGGATTACAGATACGCAGTATTTT. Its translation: CASGLITGITDTQYF.

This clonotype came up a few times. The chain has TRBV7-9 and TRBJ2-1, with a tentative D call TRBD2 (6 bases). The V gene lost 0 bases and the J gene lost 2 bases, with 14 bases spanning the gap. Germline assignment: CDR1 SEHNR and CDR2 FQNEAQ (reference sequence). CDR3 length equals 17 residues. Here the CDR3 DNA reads TGTGCCAGCAGCTTAGCAACTAGCCCACATACCTACAATGAGCAGTTCTTC. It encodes CASSLATSPHTYNEQFF.

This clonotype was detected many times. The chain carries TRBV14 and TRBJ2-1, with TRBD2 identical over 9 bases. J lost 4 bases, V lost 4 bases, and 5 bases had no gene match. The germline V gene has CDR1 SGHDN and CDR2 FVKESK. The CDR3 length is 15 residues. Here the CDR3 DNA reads TGTGCCAGCAGCCCCCGGACTAGCGTTTACAATGAGCAGTTCTTC. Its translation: CASSPRTSVYNEQFF.

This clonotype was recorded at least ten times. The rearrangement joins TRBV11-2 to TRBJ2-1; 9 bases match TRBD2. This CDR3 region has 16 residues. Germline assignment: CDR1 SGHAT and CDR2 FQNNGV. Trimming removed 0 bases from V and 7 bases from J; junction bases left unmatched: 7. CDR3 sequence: CASSLERGGGSNEQFF. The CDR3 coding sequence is TGTGCCAGCAGCTTAGAGCGGGGGGGCGGGTCGAATGAGCAGTTCTTC.

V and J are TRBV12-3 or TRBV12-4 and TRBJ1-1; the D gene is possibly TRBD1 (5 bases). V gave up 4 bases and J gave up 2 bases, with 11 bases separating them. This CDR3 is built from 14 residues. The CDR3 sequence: CASSSGDSNTEAFF. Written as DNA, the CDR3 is TGTGCCAGCAGTTCAGGCGACAGCAACACTGAAGCTTTCTTT.

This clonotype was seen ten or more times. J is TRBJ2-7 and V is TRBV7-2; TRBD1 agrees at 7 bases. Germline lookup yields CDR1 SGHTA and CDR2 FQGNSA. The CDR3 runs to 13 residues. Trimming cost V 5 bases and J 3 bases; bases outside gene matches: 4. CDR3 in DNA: TGTGCCAGCAGCCCTCCAGGGGGCTACGAGCAGTACTTC. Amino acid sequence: CASSPPGGYEQYF. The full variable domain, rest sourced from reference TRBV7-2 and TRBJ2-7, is GAGVSQSPSNKVTEKGKDVELRCDPISGHTALYWYRQSLGQGLEFLIYFQGNSAPDKSGLPSDRFSAERTGGSVSTLTIQRTQQEDSAVYLCASSPPGGYEQYFGPGTRLTVT.

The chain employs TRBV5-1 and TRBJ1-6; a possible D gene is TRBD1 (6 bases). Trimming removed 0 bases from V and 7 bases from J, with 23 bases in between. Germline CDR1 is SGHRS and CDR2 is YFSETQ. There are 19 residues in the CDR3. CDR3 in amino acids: CASSLGVTSQGLGNSPLHF. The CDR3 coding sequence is TGCGCCAGCAGCTTGGGGGTTACGTCACAGGGACTGGGAAATTCACCCCTCCACTTT.

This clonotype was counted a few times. As DNA, the CDR3 is TGTGCCAGTAGTGGCACAGGGCGGCGCACAGATACGCAGTATTTT. This sequence encodes CASSGTGRRTDTQYF. The rearrangement joins TRBV19 to TRBJ2-3, with D perhaps TRBD1 (6 bases). Germline CDR1 reads LNHDA; CDR2 reads SQIVND (reference sequence). V was cut by 5 bases and J by 1 base, with 13 bases left in between. This CDR3 has 15 residues. The variable domain in full, with the rest retrieved from reference TRBV19 and TRBJ2-3, is DGGITQSPKYLFRKEGQNVTLSCEQNLNHDAMYWYRQDPGQGLRLIYYSQIVNDFQKGDIAEGYSVSREKKESFPLTVTSAQKNPTAFYLCASSGTGRRTDTQYFGPGTRLTVL.